A selection of T cell receptor beta chains follows, all from one sample in a study of T cell responses to AZD1222 COVID-19 vaccine. Assay used: immunoSEQ multiplex PCR; TCRdb lists only in-frame clones, some missing. Of around 71,000 clones detected, roughly 80% appear once; the ten largest clones hold roughly 3.1%. This material consisted of peripheral blood, taken on day 0 of AZD1222 vaccination. The receptors derive from an adult in good health. CDR3s include the opening cysteine and the closing phenylalanine or tryptophan. D genes are given only for firm matches. Not every row has a clone size; where given, it reads once, few, many or a size class.

J | D | V | size | CDR3 | DNA
TRBJ2-4 | TRBD1 | TRBV5-4 | once | CASSGTGGNIQYF | TGTGCCAGCAGCGGGACAGGGGGCAACATTCAGTACTTC
TRBJ1-3 | - | TRBV4-2 | few | CASSQVQAINTIYF | TGTGCCAGCAGCCAAGTTCAGGCTATAAACACCATATATTTT
TRBJ1-2 | - | TRBV6-5 | - | CASSQGSDYGYTF | TGTGCCAGCAGCCAGGGGTCCGACTATGGCTACACCTTC
TRBJ2-6 | - | TRBV15 | few | CATSPGALSGANVLTF | TGTGCCACCAGCCCAGGGGCCCTCTCTGGGGCCAACGTCCTGACTTTC
TRBJ2-2 | TRBD2 | TRBV11-3 | once | CASSLAGAITGELFF | TGTGCCAGCAGCCTAGCGGGGGCCATCACCGGGGAGCTGTTTTTT
TRBJ1-1 | - | TRBV7-9 | - | CASSRTGADTEAFF | TGTGCCAGCAGCAGGACTGGAGCCGACACTGAAGCTTTCTTT
TRBJ1-4 | - | TRBV7-2 | - | CASSFLEGATNEKLFF | TGTGCCAGCAGCTTTTTAGAAGGAGCAACTAATGAAAAACTGTTTTTT
TRBJ1-2 | TRBD1 | TRBV7-2 | - | CASSLRDRANYGYTF | TGTGCCAGCAGCCTCAGGGACAGGGCTAACTATGGCTACACCTTC
TRBJ2-1 | TRBD2 | TRBV15 | - | CATSRDRRTSGNEQFF | TGTGCCACCAGCAGAGATCGAAGGACTAGCGGGAATGAGCAGTTCTTC
TRBJ1-5 | - | TRBV19 | - | CASSMGQWREYSNQPQHF | TGTGCCAGTAGTATGGGCCAGTGGAGGGAATATAGCAATCAGCCCCAGCATTTT
TRBJ1-4 | - | TRBV27 | - | CASSFAGANEKLFF | TGTGCCAGCAGTTTTGCAGGGGCTAATGAAAAACTGTTTTTT
TRBJ1-2 | TRBD1 | TRBV5-5 | - | CASSLEGQGPYGYTF | TGTGCCAGCAGCTTGGAAGGACAGGGGCCCTATGGCTACACCTTC
TRBJ2-5 | - | TRBV25-1 | once | CASSEYGSHSIGTQYF | TGTGCCAGCAGTGAATATGGCAGTCACTCTATTGGGACCCAGTACTTC
TRBJ1-2 | - | TRBV6-5 | - | CASSYNVGGGYTF | TGTGCCAGCAGTTATAATGTGGGGGGGGGCTACACCTTC
TRBJ2-3 | TRBD2 | TRBV18 | - | CASSPRLAGKGDTQYF | TGTGCCAGCTCACCGAGGCTAGCGGGGAAGGGAGATACGCAGTATTTT
TRBJ2-5 | - | TRBV7-2 | once | CASSFGGIGETQYF | TGTGCCAGCAGCTTCGGTGGGATTGGGGAGACCCAGTACTTC
TRBJ2-1 | - | TRBV11-3 | - | CASSLTGAGNEQFF | TGTGCCAGCAGCTTAACAGGGGCGGGAAATGAGCAGTTCTTC
TRBJ1-1 | - | TRBV3-1/TRBV3-2 | - | CASSQEQGNTEAFF | TGTGCCAGCAGCCAAGAACAGGGGAACACTGAAGCTTTCTTT
TRBJ1-5 | TRBD1 | TRBV3-1/TRBV3-2 | - | CASSQDLAGGQPQHF | TGTGCCAGCAGCCAAGATCTGGCAGGGGGACAGCCCCAGCATTTT
TRBJ1-6 | - | TRBV9 | - | CASSTGSSYNSPLHF | TGTGCCAGCTCAACAGGGAGCTCCTATAATTCACCCCTCCACTTT
TRBJ1-2 | - | TRBV11-2 | - | CASSRRDIRYGYTF | TGTGCCAGCAGTCGCCGGGACATTCGCTATGGCTACACCTTC
TRBJ1-5 | - | TRBV19 | - | CASSIVANSNQPQHF | TGTGCCAGTAGTATAGTGGCAAATAGCAATCAGCCCCAGCATTTT
TRBJ1-1 | TRBD1 | TRBV2 | few | CASSSGTETSEAFF | TGTGCCAGCAGCTCCGGGACAGAAACTTCTGAAGCTTTCTTT
TRBJ1-6 | - | TRBV6-5 | - | CATASSNNSPLHF | TGTGCCACCGCCTCTTCCAATAATTCACCCCTCCACTTT
TRBJ1-2 | - | TRBV29-1 | - | CSVWSSDGYTF | TGCAGCGTTTGGTCCAGTGATGGCTACACCTTC
TRBJ1-1 | - | TRBV9 | - | CASSVGHVGGTEAFF | TGTGCCAGCAGCGTAGGTCATGTGGGAGGCACTGAAGCTTTCTTT
TRBJ2-5 | TRBD1 | TRBV12-5 | once | CASGSGGQETQYF | TGTGCTAGTGGCTCAGGGGGACAAGAGACCCAGTACTTC
TRBJ1-2 | - | TRBV21-1 | - | CASSKGEWGSIYGYTF | TGTGCCAGCAGCAAAGGGGAGTGGGGGTCGATCTATGGCTACACCTTC
TRBJ2-7 | TRBD2 | TRBV7-9 | - | CATSKRGADYEQYF | TGTGCCACCTCGAAGCGGGGGGCCGACTACGAGCAGTACTTC
TRBJ1-5 | - | TRBV18 | few | CASSTESNQPQHF | TGTGCCAGCTCTACAGAGAGCAATCAGCCCCAGCATTTT
TRBJ1-1 | TRBD1 | TRBV7-2 | - | CASSTDRGSMNTEAFF | TGTGCCAGCAGCACCGACAGGGGTAGCATGAACACTGAAGCTTTCTTT
TRBJ1-3 | - | TRBV5-5 | once | CASSLDSGAGNTIYF | TGTGCCAGCAGTCTGGATTCGGGTGCTGGAAACACCATATATTTT
TRBJ1-1 | - | TRBV21-1 | few | CASSPINTEAFF | TGTGCCAGCAGCCCCATTAACACTGAAGCTTTCTTT